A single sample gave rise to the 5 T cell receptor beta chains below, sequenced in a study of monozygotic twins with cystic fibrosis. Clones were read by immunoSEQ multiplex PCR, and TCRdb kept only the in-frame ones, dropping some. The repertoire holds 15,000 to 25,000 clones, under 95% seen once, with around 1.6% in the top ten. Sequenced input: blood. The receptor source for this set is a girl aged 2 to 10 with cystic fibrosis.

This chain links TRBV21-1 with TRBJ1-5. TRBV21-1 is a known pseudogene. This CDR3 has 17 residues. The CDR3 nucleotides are TGTGCCAGCAGCAAAAGAAGGAGGGGGTCGGGCAATCAGCCCCAGCATTTT. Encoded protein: CASSKRRRGSGNQPQHF.

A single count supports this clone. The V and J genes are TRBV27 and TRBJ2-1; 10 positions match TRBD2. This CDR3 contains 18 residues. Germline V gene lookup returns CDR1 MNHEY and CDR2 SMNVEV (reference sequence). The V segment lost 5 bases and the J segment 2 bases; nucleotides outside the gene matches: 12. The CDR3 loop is CASSPSWTSGYTYNEQFF. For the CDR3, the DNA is TGTGCCAGCAGTCCCTCATGGACTAGCGGCTATACCTACAATGAGCAGTTCTTC.

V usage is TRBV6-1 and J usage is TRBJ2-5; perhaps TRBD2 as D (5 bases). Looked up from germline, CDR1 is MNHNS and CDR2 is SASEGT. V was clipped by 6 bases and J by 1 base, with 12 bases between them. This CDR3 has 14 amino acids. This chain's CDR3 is CASSPGLFQETQYF. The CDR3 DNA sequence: TGTGCCAGCAGCCCTGGACTCTTCCAAGAGACCCAGTACTTC.

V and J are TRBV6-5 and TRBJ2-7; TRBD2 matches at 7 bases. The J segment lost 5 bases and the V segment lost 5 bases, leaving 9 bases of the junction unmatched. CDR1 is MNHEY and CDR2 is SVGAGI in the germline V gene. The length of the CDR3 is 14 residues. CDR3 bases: TGTGCCAGCAGTGTGGCGGGAGTCCTCCACGAGCAGTACTTC. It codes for CASSVAGVLHEQYF.

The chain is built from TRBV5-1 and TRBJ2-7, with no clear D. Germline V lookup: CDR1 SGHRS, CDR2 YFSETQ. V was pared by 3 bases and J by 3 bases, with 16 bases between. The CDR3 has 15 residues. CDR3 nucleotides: TGCGCCAGCAGCTCGGCAACAGTCCACAACTACGAGCAGTACTTC. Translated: CASSSATVHNYEQYF.